These T cell receptor beta chains were read from a single sample in a study of T cells in Graves' hyperthyroidism and ophthalmopathy. A single record per CDR3 protein comes from TCRdb applying MiXCR to the multiplex PCR reads. The data hold more than 500,000 distinct CDR3 sequences, with about 14% observed a single time. The sequencing sample was made of blood. The receptors shown here come from a woman aged 40 to 49 with Graves' hyperthyroidism. Each CDR3 is given with its conserved first and last residue. A D gene is named only where the DNA matches it firmly. The size field is filled for only some rows; it gives once, few, many or a size class.

few | TRBJ2-7 | TRBV29-1 | TRBD2 | CSVGLAATYEQYF | TGCAGCGTTGGACTAGCGGCCACCTACGAGCAGTACTTC
many | TRBJ2-3 | TRBV6-1 | TRBD2 | CASSERGLAGDTDTQYF | TGTGCCAGCAGTGAAAGGGGACTAGCGGGAGACACAGATACGCAGTATTTT
many | TRBJ2-1 | TRBV7-8 | - | CASSFVDSNEQFF | TGTGCCAGCAGCTTTGTCGATAGCAATGAGCAGTTCTTC
- | TRBJ2-7 | TRBV20-1 | - | CSAPKGDGPYEQYF | TGCAGTGCTCCGAAGGGGGACGGACCCTACGAGCAGTACTTC
many | TRBJ1-1 | TRBV18 | - | CASQLPRSDTEAFF | TGTGCCAGCCAGCTCCCTAGGAGTGACACTGAAGCTTTCTTT
many | TRBJ1-2 | TRBV30 | - | CAWSPNRRQEGYTF | TGTGCCTGGAGTCCCAACCGGCGGCAAGAGGGCTACACCTTC
many | TRBJ2-5 | TRBV30 | - | CAWSGGVGGGETQYF | TGTGCCTGGAGTGGCGGGGTAGGGGGCGGAGAGACCCAGTACTTC
many | TRBJ2-1 | TRBV7-9 | - | CASSLVGDTYNEQFF | TGTGCCAGCAGCTTAGTGGGAGATACCTACAATGAGCAGTTCTTC
many | TRBJ2-7 | TRBV7-8 | TRBD1 | CASSLGQQLYEQYF | TGTGCCAGCAGCTTGGGACAGCAACTCTACGAGCAGTACTTC
many | TRBJ2-1 | TRBV3-1 | TRBD1 | CASKRTGREQFF | TGTGCCAGCAAGAGGACAGGGCGGGAGCAGTTCTTC
- | TRBJ2-3 | TRBV25-1 | - | CASSAGPVSTDTQYF | TGTGCCAGCAGTGCAGGACCCGTCAGCACAGATACGCAGTATTTT
- | TRBJ2-7 | TRBV24-1 | TRBD2 | CATRLAGVYEQYF | TGTGCCACGCGACTAGCGGGAGTCTACGAGCAGTACTTC
many | TRBJ2-6 | TRBV2 | - | CASSAVPGANVLTF | TGTGCCAGCAGTGCCGTTCCTGGGGCCAACGTCCTGACTTTC
many | TRBJ2-1 | TRBV2 | TRBD2 | CASSVGGGSPEQFF | TGTGCCAGCAGTGTTGGGGGGGGGTCGCCCGAGCAGTTCTTC
- | TRBJ2-4 | TRBV10-3 | - | CAISGDWTVVQYF | TGTGCCATCAGTGGGGATTGGACGGTGGTTCAGTACTTC
few | TRBJ2-5 | TRBV19 | TRBD1 | CASFDRGQETQYF | TGTGCCAGTTTCGACAGGGGCCAAGAGACCCAGTACTTC
few | TRBJ1-6 | TRBV6-1 | - | CASSELSAVNSPLHF | TGTGCCAGCAGTGAACTATCCGCTGTTAATTCACCCCTCCACTTT
- | TRBJ2-6 | TRBV6-1 | TRBD1 | CASRFFGQVGSSGANVLTF | TGTGCCAGCAGGTTCTTCGGACAGGTTGGGTCCTCTGGGGCCAACGTCCTGACTTTC
many | TRBJ2-4 | TRBV3-1 | - | CASSQVGNIQYF | TGTGCCAGCAGCCAAGTAGGGAACATTCAGTACTTC
many | TRBJ2-1 | TRBV29-1 | - | CSVLTTPNYNEQFF | TGCAGCGTCCTCACTACCCCGAATTACAATGAGCAGTTCTTC
many | TRBJ2-6 | TRBV6-1 | - | CASSPTRGSGANVLTF | TGTGCCAGCAGTCCCACTCGGGGCTCTGGGGCCAACGTCCTGACTTTC
many | TRBJ1-2 | TRBV18 | TRBD1 | CASSEGTGLRGYTF | TGTGCCAGCTCCGAAGGGACAGGGCTACGAGGCTACACCTTC
many | TRBJ2-7 | TRBV10-1 | - | CASSESLSVNTHSTYEQYF | TGCGCCAGCAGTGAGTCGCTTTCGGTGAACACCCATTCTACCTACGAGCAGTACTTC
many | TRBJ2-3 | TRBV24-1 | TRBD2 | CATSDDPGLFASTDTQYF | TGTGCCACCAGTGATGATCCGGGACTATTCGCTAGCACAGATACGCAGTATTTT
many | TRBJ2-1 | TRBV14 | - | CASSQHNLALRHEQFF | TGTGCCAGCAGCCAACATAACCTAGCGCTACGGCATGAGCAGTTCTTC
many | TRBJ2-5 | TRBV20-1 | - | CSVNPGEDQETQYF | TGCAGTGTTAATCCGGGAGAGGACCAAGAGACCCAGTACTTC
many | TRBJ2-1 | TRBV27 | - | CASSLGANNEQFF | TGTGCCAGCAGTTTAGGAGCGAACAATGAGCAGTTCTTC
- | TRBJ1-5 | TRBV9 | - | CASSGDLGDQPQHF | TGTGCCAGCAGCGGCGACCTTGGCGATCAGCCCCAGCATTTT
- | TRBJ2-2 | TRBV19 | TRBD2 | CASSILSGGTGELFF | TGTGCCAGTAGTATACTGAGCGGGGGGACCGGGGAGCTGTTTTTT